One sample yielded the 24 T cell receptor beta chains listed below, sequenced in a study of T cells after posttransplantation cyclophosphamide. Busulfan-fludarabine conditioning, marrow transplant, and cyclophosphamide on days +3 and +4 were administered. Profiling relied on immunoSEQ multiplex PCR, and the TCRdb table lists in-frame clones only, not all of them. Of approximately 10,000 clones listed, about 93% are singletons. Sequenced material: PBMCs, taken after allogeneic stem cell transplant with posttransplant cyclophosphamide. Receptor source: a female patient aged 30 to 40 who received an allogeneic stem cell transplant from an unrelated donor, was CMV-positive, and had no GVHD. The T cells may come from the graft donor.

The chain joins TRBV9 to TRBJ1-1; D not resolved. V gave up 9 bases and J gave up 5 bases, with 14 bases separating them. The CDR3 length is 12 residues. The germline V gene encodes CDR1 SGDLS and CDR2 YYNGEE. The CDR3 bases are TGTGCCACCGGCGGAGGGAGGACTGAAGCTTTCTTT. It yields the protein CATGGGRTEAFF.

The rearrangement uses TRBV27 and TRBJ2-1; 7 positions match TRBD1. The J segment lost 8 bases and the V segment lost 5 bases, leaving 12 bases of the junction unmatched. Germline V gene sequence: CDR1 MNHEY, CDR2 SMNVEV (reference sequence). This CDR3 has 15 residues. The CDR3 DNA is TGTGCCAGCAGTCTCCGGGACAGAACTAACGATGAGCAGTTCTTC. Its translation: CASSLRDRTNDEQFF.

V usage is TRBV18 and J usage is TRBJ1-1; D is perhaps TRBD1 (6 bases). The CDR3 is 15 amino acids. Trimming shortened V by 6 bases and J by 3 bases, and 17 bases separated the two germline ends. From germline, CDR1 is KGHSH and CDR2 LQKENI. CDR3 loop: CASSPNRAWDTEAFF. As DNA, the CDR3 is TGTGCCAGCTCCCCCAACAGGGCTTGGGACACTGAAGCTTTCTTT.

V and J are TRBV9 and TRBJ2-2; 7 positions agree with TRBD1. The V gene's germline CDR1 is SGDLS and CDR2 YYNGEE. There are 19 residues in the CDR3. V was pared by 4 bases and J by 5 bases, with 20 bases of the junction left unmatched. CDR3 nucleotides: TGTGCCAGCAGCCAACCTAAAGACAGGGCACGGTGGGGTACCGGGGAGCTGTTTTTT. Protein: CASSQPKDRARWGTGELFF.

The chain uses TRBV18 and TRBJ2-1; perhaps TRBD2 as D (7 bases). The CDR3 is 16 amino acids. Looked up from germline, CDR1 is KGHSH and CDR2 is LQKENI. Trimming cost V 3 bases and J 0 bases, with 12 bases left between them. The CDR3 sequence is CASSPGGGSSYNEQFF. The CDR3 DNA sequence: TGTGCCAGCTCACCCGGGGGCGGGAGCTCCTACAATGAGCAGTTCTTC.

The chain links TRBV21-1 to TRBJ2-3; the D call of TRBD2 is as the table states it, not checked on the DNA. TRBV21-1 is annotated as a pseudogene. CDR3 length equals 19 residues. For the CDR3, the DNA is TGTGCCAGCAGCAAGGAGGGCTGTAGCGGGAGAGGAGGCACAGATACGCAGTATTTT. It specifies CASSKEGCSGRGGTDTQYF.

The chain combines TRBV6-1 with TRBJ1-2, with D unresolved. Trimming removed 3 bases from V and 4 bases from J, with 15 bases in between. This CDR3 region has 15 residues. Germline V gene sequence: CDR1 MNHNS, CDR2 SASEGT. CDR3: CASSDRMASIYGYTF. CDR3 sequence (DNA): TGTGCCAGCAGTGATCGAATGGCCTCAATCTATGGCTACACCTTC.

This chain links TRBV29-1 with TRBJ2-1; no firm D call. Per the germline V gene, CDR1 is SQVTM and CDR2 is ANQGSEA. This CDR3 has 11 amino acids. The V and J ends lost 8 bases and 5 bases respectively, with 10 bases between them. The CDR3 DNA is TGCAGCTCGGTCCCGGACAATGAGCAGTTCTTC. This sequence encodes CSSVPDNEQFF.

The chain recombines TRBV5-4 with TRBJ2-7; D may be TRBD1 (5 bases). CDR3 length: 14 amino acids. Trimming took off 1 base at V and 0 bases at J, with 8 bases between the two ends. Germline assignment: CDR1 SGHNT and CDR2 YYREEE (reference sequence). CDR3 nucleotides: TGTGCCAGCAGCTTGCAGGGTCTCTCCTACGAGCAGTACTTC. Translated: CASSLQGLSYEQYF.

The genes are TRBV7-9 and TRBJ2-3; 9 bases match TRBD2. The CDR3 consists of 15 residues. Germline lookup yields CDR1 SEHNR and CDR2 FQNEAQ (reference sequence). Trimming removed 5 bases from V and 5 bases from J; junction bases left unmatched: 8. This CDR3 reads CASSPRGGLGDTQYF. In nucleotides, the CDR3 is TGTGCCAGCAGCCCGCGGGGGGGCCTTGGAGATACGCAGTATTTT.

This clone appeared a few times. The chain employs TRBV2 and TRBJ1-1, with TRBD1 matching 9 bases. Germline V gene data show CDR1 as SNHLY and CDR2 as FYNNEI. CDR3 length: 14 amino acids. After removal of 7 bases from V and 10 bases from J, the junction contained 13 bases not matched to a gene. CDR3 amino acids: CASTGRDRAVGAFF. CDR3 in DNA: TGTGCCAGCACCGGTCGGGACAGGGCGGTAGGAGCTTTCTTT. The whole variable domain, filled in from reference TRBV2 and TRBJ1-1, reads EPEVTQTPSHQVTQMGQEVILRCVPISNHLYFYWYRQILGQKVEFLVSFYNNEISEKSEIFDDQFSVERPDGSNFTLKIRSTKLEDSAMYFCASTGRDRAVGAFFGQGTRLTVV.

Here the CDR3 DNA reads TGTGCCAGCAGTTCCCGGGAGGGCCGTAGTGAGCAGTTCTTC. Translated: CASSSREGRSEQFF. The chain combines TRBV27 with TRBJ2-1, with TRBD2 matching over 8 bases. J lost 9 bases, V lost 4 bases, and 8 bases had no gene match. Germline lookup yields CDR1 MNHEY and CDR2 SMNVEV (reference sequence). The CDR3 runs to 14 residues.

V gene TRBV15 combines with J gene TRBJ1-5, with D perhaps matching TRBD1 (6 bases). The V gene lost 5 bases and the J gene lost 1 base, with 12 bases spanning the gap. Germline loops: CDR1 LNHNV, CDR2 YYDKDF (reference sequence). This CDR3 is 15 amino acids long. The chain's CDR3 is CATSEYRESNQPQHF. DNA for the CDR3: TGTGCCACCAGCGAGTACAGGGAAAGCAATCAGCCCCAGCATTTT.

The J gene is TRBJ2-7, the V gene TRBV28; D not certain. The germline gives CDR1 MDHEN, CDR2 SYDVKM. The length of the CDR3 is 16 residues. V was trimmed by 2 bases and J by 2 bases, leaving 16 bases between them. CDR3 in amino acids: CASSLRLRIIPYEQYF. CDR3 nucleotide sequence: TGTGCCAGCAGTTTAAGGCTGAGGATAATACCCTACGAGCAGTACTTC.

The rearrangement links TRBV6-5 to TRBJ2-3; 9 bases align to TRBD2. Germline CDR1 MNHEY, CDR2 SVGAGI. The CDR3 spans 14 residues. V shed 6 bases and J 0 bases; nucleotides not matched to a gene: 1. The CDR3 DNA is TGTGCCAGCAGCGGACTAGCGAGCACAGATACGCAGTATTTT. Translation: CASSGLASTDTQYF.

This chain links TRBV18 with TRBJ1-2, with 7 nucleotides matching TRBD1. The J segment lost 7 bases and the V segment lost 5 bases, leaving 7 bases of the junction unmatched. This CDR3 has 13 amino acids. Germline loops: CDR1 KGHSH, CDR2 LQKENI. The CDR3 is CASSSGQAPGYTF. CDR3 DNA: TGTGCCAGCTCATCTGGACAGGCACCTGGCTACACCTTC.

For the CDR3, the DNA is TGTGCCAGCAACGAGTTGGGGGCTCACGGGGAGCTGTTTTTT. Protein sequence: CASNELGAHGELFF. The chain uses TRBV6-5 and TRBJ2-2, with a possible D match to TRBD1 (6 bases). Trimming pared 7 bases from V and 7 bases from J, leaving 16 bases between. The CDR3 consists of 14 residues. Germline V gene data show CDR1 as MNHEY and CDR2 as SVGAGI.

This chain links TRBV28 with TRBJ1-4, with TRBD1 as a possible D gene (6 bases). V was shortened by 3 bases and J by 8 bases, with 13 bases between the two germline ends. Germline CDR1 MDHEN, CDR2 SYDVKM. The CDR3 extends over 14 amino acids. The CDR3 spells CASSFYRTDEKLFF. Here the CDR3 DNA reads TGTGCCAGCAGTTTCTATAGGACAGACGAAAAACTGTTTTTT.

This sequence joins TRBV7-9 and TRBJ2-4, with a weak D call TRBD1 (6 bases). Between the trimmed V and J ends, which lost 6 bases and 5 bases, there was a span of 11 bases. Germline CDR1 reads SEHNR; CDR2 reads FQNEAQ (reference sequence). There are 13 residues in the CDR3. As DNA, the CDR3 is TGTGCCAGCAGGCAGAAGGGGGAAAACATTCAGTACTTC. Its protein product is CASRQKGENIQYF.

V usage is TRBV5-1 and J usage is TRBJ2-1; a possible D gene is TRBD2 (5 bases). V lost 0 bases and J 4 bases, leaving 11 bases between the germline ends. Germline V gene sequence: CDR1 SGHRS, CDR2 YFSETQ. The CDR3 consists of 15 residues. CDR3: CASSLVEGAYNEQFF. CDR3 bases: TGCGCCAGCAGCTTGGTTGAGGGCGCTTACAATGAGCAGTTCTTC. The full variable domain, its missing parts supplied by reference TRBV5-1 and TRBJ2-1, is KAGVTQTPRYLIKTRGQQVTLSCSPISGHRSVSWYQQTPGQGLQFLFEYFSETQRNKGNFPGRFSGRQFSNSRSEMNVSTLELGDSALYLCASSLVEGAYNEQFFGPGTRLTVL.

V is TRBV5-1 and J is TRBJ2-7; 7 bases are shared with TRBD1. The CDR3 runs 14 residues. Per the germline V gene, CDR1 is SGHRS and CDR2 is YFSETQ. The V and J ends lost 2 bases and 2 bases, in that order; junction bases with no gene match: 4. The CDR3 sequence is CASSLPGQTYEQYF. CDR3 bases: TGCGCCAGCAGCTTACCGGGACAGACCTACGAGCAGTACTTC.

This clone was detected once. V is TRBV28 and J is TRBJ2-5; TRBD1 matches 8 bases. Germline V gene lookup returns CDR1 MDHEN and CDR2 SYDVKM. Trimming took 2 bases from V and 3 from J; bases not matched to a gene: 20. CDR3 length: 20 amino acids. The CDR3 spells CASSLDSTGAPEVWEETQYF. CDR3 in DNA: TGTGCCAGCAGTTTAGACTCGACAGGGGCCCCAGAAGTTTGGGAAGAGACCCAGTACTTC.

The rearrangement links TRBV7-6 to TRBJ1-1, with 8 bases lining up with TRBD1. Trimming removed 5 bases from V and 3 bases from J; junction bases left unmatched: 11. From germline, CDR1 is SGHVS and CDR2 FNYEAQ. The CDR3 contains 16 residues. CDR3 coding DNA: TGTGCCAGCAGCCTAAGCCAGGGGGCCCAAGACACTGAAGCTTTCTTT. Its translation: CASSLSQGAQDTEAFF.

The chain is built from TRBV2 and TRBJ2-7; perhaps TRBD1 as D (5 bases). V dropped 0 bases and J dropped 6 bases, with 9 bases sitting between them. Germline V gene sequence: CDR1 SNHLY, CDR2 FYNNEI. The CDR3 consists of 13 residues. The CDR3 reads CASSEAGVGEQYF. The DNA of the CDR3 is TGTGCCAGCAGTGAAGCAGGGGTGGGCGAGCAGTACTTC.